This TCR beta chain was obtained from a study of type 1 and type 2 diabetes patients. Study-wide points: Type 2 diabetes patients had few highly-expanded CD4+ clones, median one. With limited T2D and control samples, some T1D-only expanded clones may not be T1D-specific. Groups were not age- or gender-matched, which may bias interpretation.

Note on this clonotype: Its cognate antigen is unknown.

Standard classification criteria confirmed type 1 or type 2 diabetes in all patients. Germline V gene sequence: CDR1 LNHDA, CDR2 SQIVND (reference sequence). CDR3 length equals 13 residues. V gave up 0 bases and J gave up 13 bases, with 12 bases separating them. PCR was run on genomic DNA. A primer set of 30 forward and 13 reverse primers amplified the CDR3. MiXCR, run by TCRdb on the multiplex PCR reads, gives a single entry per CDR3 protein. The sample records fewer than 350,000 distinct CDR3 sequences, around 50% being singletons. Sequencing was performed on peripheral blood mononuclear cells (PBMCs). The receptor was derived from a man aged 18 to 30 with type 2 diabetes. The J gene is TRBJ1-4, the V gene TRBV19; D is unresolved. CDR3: CASSIDSIRILFF. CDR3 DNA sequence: TGTGCCAGTAGTATAGATTCGATCCGGATACTGTTTTTT. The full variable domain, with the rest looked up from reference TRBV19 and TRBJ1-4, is DGGITQSPKYLFRKEGQNVTLSCEQNLNHDAMYWYRQDPGQGLRLIYYSQIVNDFQKGDIAEGYSVSREKKESFPLTVTSAQKNPTAFYLCASSIDSIRILFFGSGTQLSVL.